The entry that follows covers one T cell receptor beta chain sequence. Its antigen is currently unknown. This sample is drawn from a study of blood T cells in healthy people across ages. Findings and caveats of the study: PBMCs went unsorted, and a conclusive naive versus antigen-experienced comparison was therefore prevented. Diversity estimated from one million T cells was considered an underestimate.

For the second PCR, which ran for about 6 to 11 cycles, a sample-barcoded 5' primer and a J-beta primer mix were used. Every cDNA was tagged by a template-switch adaptor with 12 random nucleotides. TCRdb reanalysed the 5' RACE reads using MiXCR and keeps one entry per CDR3 protein. The table lists approximately 900,000 distinct CDR3 sequences, about 48% of them singletons, with roughly an eighth in the top ten. Total RNA, at least 6 micrograms per sample, was extracted from PBMCs. Germline V gene data show CDR1 as DFQATT and CDR2 as SNEGSKA (reference sequence). The CDR3 runs 15 residues. The V end lost 2 bases, the J end lost 0 bases, and 12 bases lay between the germline ends.

Sequenced: blood. The chain combines TRBV20-1 with TRBJ2-3; D possibly corresponds to TRBD2 (5 bases). The sequence was collected from a man aged 25-45 years in good health. The chain's CDR3 is CSARPRAHSTDTQYF. The CDR3 DNA follows: TGCAGTGCTAGACCGCGGGCCCATAGCACAGATACGCAGTATTTT.